This T cell receptor (beta chain) was sequenced for a study of cytomegalovirus exposure and HLA in healthy donors. The sample holds one count of this clone. One end of the junction is discordant with germline, which a read error may explain. Primers for the PCR totalled 60 Vbeta and 13 Jbeta. Repertoires were generated with immunoSEQ multiplex PCR, while TCRdb's copy carries only in-frame clones and drops some. The data contain 75,000 to 90,000 clones, 70% to 80% of them seen just once; the ten biggest clones take up around 15%. The germline V gene has CDR1 SEHNR and CDR2 FQNEAQ (reference sequence). The CDR3 runs 16 residues.

The chain joins TRBV7-9 to TRBJ2-7, with 7 bases that match TRBD1. This clonotype was obtained from a human donor in good health. Sample: PBMCs. CDR3 loop: CSSSPSDRPTGHEQYF. The CDR3 region has the DNA TGTTCCAGCAGCCCTTCGGACAGGCCGACTGGCCACGAGCAGTACTTC.